The clone carrying this TCR beta chain was seen only a few times. Next came a second PCR, run for roughly 6 to 11 cycles, which used a sample-barcoded 5' primer along with a J-beta primer mix. TCRdb redid the calling of the 5' RACE reads with MiXCR, one entry per CDR3 protein. The table includes around 1,500,000 distinct CDR3 sequences, 28% detected once. The record originates from a study of blood T cells in healthy people across ages. Per the germline V gene, CDR1 is SGHTA and CDR2 is FQGNSA. The CDR3 sequence is 16 residues long. The V and J ends lost 4 bases and 13 bases, in that order; junction bases with no gene match: 20. The donors, healthy Caucasians from Russia, were aged roughly 6 to 90.

Material for sequencing was blood. The TCR comes from a woman in her 30s in good health. V is TRBV7-2 and J is TRBJ2-5; 8 bases agree with TRBD2. The CDR3, as DNA: TGTGCCAGCAGCTCCCGGGTCGGGGGGGAAAGAGTAGGGCTGTACTTC. It is translated as CASSSRVGGERVGLYF.